This TCR beta chain was documented in a study of CD8 T cells in Susac syndrome. Germline trimming cut 8 bases from V and 6 bases from J; bases unmatched to any gene: 10. Germline V gene sequence: CDR1 DFQATT, CDR2 SNEGSKA (reference sequence). The CDR3 loop spans 13 amino acids. In blood CD8+ and CD4+ T cells, TCR beta underwent sequencing. With random hexamers, reverse transcription was performed on about 0.45 to 1 ug of RNA. An immunoSEQ multiplex PCR amplified TCR beta CDR3 over 54 Vbeta and 13 Jbeta. TCRdb reprocessed the immunoSEQ multiplex PCR reads via MiXCR and lists one record per CDR3 protein. Of about 140,000 distinct CDR3 sequences listed, around 93% are singletons.

The sample consisted of CD8+ T cells from PBMCs. This chain links TRBV20-1 with TRBJ2-7, with 10 bases aligning to TRBD1. The TCR sequence derives from a human donor with Susac syndrome. CDR3 DNA sequence: TGCAGTCTCCCGGGGGGGACAGGGGTCGAGCAGTACTTC. Its protein is CSLPGGTGVEQYF.